One and the same sample provided the 9 T cell receptor beta chains below, sequenced in a study of CD8+ T cells in alopecia areata. Following extraction, RNA underwent reverse transcription to cDNA, which served as the sequencing template. Libraries were prepared by immunoSEQ multiplex PCR; TCRdb keeps only in-frame clonotypes and omits some of them. The data show 120,000 to 150,000 clones, with approximately 65% seen just once and 35% to 45% held by the top ten. The sample taken for sequencing was CD8+ T cells sorted from blood. The origin of the receptors is a human donor in good health.

J is TRBJ1-1 and V is TRBV29-1; D remains ambiguous. There are 13 residues in the CDR3. V was clipped by 4 bases and J by 1 base, with 10 bases between them. The V gene's germline CDR1 is SQVTM and CDR2 ANQGSEA. The CDR3 region is CSVGGPRNTEAFF. The DNA for the CDR3 is TGCAGCGTTGGAGGACCGCGGAACACTGAAGCTTTCTTT.

This clone has only one observation. V is TRBV27 and J is TRBJ2-5, with TRBD1 matching 9 bases. The CDR3 runs 13 residues. The germline V gene has CDR1 MNHEY and CDR2 SMNVEV (reference sequence). V lost 7 bases to trimming and J lost 4 bases; unmatched junction nucleotides: 4. This CDR3 reads CASTRTGVETQYF. The CDR3 bases are TGTGCCAGCACCCGGACAGGGGTAGAGACCCAGTACTTC.

Only a few counts were recorded for this clone. The V gene is TRBV27, the J gene TRBJ2-1; D might be TRBD2 (6 bases). The germline gives CDR1 MNHEY, CDR2 SMNVEV (reference sequence). The CDR3 covers 12 residues. The ends were cut back, 3 bases at V and 7 bases at J, with 7 bases in the middle. Here the CDR3 reads CASSFAGNEQFF. The DNA of the CDR3 is TGTGCCAGCAGTTTCGCGGGGAATGAGCAGTTCTTC.

This clone showed up just a few times. The chain employs TRBV30 and TRBJ2-2; TRBD1 is a possible D gene (6 bases). The CDR3 totals 13 residues. V lost 4 bases and J 4 bases, leaving 10 bases between the germline ends. CDR1 and CDR2 (germline): GTSNPN, SVGIG (reference sequence). The CDR3 DNA sequence: TGTGCCTGGACTACAGGGTTCACCGGGGAGCTGTTTTTT. Translated, it gives CAWTTGFTGELFF.

The chain joins TRBV7-2 to TRBJ2-3, with D possibly being TRBD1 or TRBD2 (5 bases each). CDR1 and CDR2 (germline): SGHTA, FQGNSA. The V end lost 2 bases, the J end lost 6 bases, and 12 bases lay between the germline ends. This CDR3 comprises 14 residues. The CDR3 DNA reads as TGTGCCAGCAGCTTATGGCTAGCAGGGGATACGCAGTATTTT. It yields the protein CASSLWLAGDTQYF.

This clone was counted only a few times. The chain has TRBV29-1 and TRBJ2-1; 7 nucleotides align to TRBD2. V was pared by 8 bases and J by 5 bases, with 12 bases of the junction left unmatched. The CDR3 is 14 residues long. Germline V gives CDR1 SQVTM, CDR2 ANQGSEA. CDR3 nucleotides: TGCAGCACCCCTTTACGCGGGAGAAACAATGAGCAGTTCTTC. Protein product: CSTPLRGRNNEQFF.

The chain uses TRBV29-1 and TRBJ2-7, with TRBD2 as a possible D gene (6 bases). The V end was cut by 7 bases, the J end by 3 bases, with 10 bases between. This CDR3 region has 11 residues. Germline V gives CDR1 SQVTM, CDR2 ANQGSEA. In DNA, the CDR3 is TGCAGCGGGGGGACTGGCTACGAGCAGTACTTC. As protein: CSGGTGYEQYF.

This rearrangement joins TRBV4-1 to TRBJ2-5; 9 bases align to TRBD2. The germline CDR1 and CDR2 sequences are MGHRA and YSYEKL. J lost 1 base, V lost 0 bases, and 6 bases had no gene match. The CDR3 has 17 residues. CDR3 region: CASSQEPGLAVQETQYF. The CDR3 nucleotides are TGCGCCAGCAGCCAAGAACCGGGACTAGCCGTCCAAGAGACCCAGTACTTC.

The CDR3 region is CASSFIVGELFF. DNA of the CDR3: TGTGCCAGCAGTTTTATCGTCGGGGAGCTGTTTTTT. The chain employs TRBV27 and TRBJ2-2; D gene uncertain. V lost 3 bases to trimming and J lost 7 bases, with 6 bases between them. Germline assignment: CDR1 MNHEY and CDR2 SMNVEV (reference sequence). There are 12 residues in the CDR3.